Following are 10 T cell receptor beta chains from one sample sequenced in a study of response to subunit inactivated influenza vaccine. Each CDR3 protein gets one entry after TCRdb re-called the RT-PCR reads with MiXCR. Of some 800,000 distinct CDR3 sequences detected, about 20% appear once; the ten largest clones hold around 9.6%. Sequencing used PBMCs from blood, obtained around 5 days after vaccination. These receptors were collected from a middle-aged man who received an inactivated influenza vaccine.

The count of this clonotype is one. The CDR3 sequence is CASSSYEMILFYEQYF. CDR3 DNA: TGTGCCAGCAGCTCGTACGAGATGATATTATTCTACGAGCAGTACTTC. V usage is TRBV7-9 and J usage is TRBJ2-7; D gene ambiguous. The CDR3 consists of 16 residues. V gave up 4 bases and J gave up 3 bases, with 19 bases separating them. Looked up from germline, CDR1 is SEHNR and CDR2 is FQNEAQ (reference sequence).

This clonotype has just a few counts. The chain carries TRBV5-1 and TRBJ1-1, with a weak D call TRBD1 (5 bases). V shed 0 bases and J shed 6 bases, with 9 bases lying between them. Looked up from germline, CDR1 is SGHRS and CDR2 is YFSETQ. The CDR3 extends over 13 amino acids. For the CDR3, the DNA is TGCGCCAGCAGCTTGGCCTCGGGGGCTGAAGCTTTCTTT. This gives the protein CASSLASGAEAFF.

This clonotype was recorded a few times. The chain's CDR3 is CATKDSTGGELFF. In DNA form, the CDR3 reads TGTGCCACCAAAGACAGCACCGGTGGGGAGCTGTTTTTT. The rearrangement uses TRBV24-1 and TRBJ2-2; D is perhaps TRBD1 (5 bases). The germline gives CDR1 KGHDR, CDR2 SFDVKD. The CDR3 sequence is 13 residues long. Trimming shortened V by 8 bases and J by 8 bases, and 14 bases separated the two germline ends.

This clonotype was observed a few times. This chain uses TRBV12-3 or TRBV12-4 with TRBJ2-5; D perhaps matches TRBD1 (5 bases). V gave up 4 bases and J gave up 2 bases, with 14 bases separating them. The CDR3 loop spans 15 amino acids. The CDR3 coding sequence is TGTGCCAGCAGTTCAGGGTTTCCCACACAAGAGACCCAGTACTTC. It codes for CASSSGFPTQETQYF.

V is TRBV7-3 and J is TRBJ2-3, with D perhaps matching TRBD2 (5 bases). Trimming removed 0 bases at V and 6 bases at J, with 10 bases between. Germline loops: CDR1 SGHTA, CDR2 FQGTGA. The CDR3 contains 14 residues. The CDR3 DNA reads TGTGCCAGCAGCTTAACGACTACCATGGATACGCAGTATTTT. Amino acids: CASSLTTTMDTQYF.

This rearrangement joins TRBV6-5 to TRBJ2-7; TRBD1 matches 8 bases. The CDR3 is made up of 14 amino acids. The V gene's germline CDR1 is MNHEY and CDR2 SVGAGI. V shed 4 bases, J shed 3 bases, and the junction held 5 bases outside the gene matches. CDR3 in amino acids: CASSFDRGNYEQYF. The CDR3 DNA follows: TGTGCCAGCAGTTTTGACAGGGGAAACTACGAGCAGTACTTC.

The chain recombines TRBV27 with TRBJ1-6; 9 bases agree with TRBD1. V trimming: 2 bases; J trimming: 6 bases; junction bases outside the gene matches: 5. The CDR3 has 16 amino acids. Germline CDR1 is MNHEY and CDR2 is SMNVEV (reference sequence). DNA for the CDR3: TGTGCCAGCAGTTTAGTTGGGACAGGGAGTAATTCACCCCTCCACTTT. It encodes CASSLVGTGSNSPLHF.

This clonotype occurred many times. V usage is TRBV5-1 and J usage is TRBJ2-4; TRBD1 might be the D (5 bases). Germline V lookup: CDR1 SGHRS, CDR2 YFSETQ. V was cut by 2 bases and J by 8 bases, with 20 bases left in between. This CDR3 has 16 amino acids. The CDR3 coding sequence is TGCGCCAGCAGCTTTAGACCACTTGCAGGGAATGACATTCAGTACTTC. It translates to CASSFRPLAGNDIQYF.

CDR3 sequence: CASSSRGTGQYHEQFF. In DNA, the CDR3 is TGTGCCAGCAGTTCTCGCGGGACAGGGCAATATCATGAGCAGTTCTTC. This rearrangement joins TRBV6-5 to TRBJ2-1; 9 bases fit TRBD1. There are 16 residues in the CDR3. The V and J ends lost 4 bases and 8 bases, in that order; junction bases with no gene match: 12. Germline lookup yields CDR1 MNHEY and CDR2 SVGAGI.

This clonotype appeared a few times. The CDR3 sequence is CASSPSGLGTDTQYF. The DNA of the CDR3 is TGTGCCAGCAGCCCCTCCGGACTTGGAACAGATACGCAGTATTTT. V gene TRBV7-2 combines with J gene TRBJ2-3; the D gene is possibly TRBD2 (5 bases). CDR3 length equals 15 residues. Trimming shortened V by 5 bases and J by 3 bases, and 15 bases separated the two germline ends. Germline CDR1 reads SGHTA; CDR2 reads FQGNSA.